These T cell receptor beta chains were read from a single sample in a study of T cells in Graves' hyperthyroidism and ophthalmopathy. TCRdb analysed the multiplex PCR reads with MiXCR anew, one entry per CDR3 protein. This table holds about 540,000 distinct CDR3 sequences, under 60% found once. The sequenced material came from peripheral blood or thyroid tissue (not recorded which). Receptor source: a woman in her late teens or twenties with Graves' hyperthyroidism. Each CDR3 is given with its conserved first and last residue. Each record gives: V gene, D gene, J gene, clone size, CDR3 protein, CDR3 DNA. A D gene is named only where the DNA matches it firmly. Size is stated for part of the rows, as once, few or many counts, or as a class when the clone is expanded.

V gene: TRBV6-1; D gene: .; J gene: TRBJ1-5; clone size: .; CDR3 protein: CASSERPGICNQPQHF; CDR3 DNA: TGTGCCAGCAGTGAAAGGCCAGGGATTTGTAATCAGCCCCAGCATTTT
V gene: TRBV5-8; D gene: TRBD1; J gene: TRBJ1-1; clone size: .; CDR3 protein: CASTSHRGMNTEAFF; CDR3 DNA: TGTGCCAGCACCTCCCACAGGGGTATGAACACTGAAGCTTTCTTT
V gene: TRBV7-2; D gene: .; J gene: TRBJ1-4; clone size: .; CDR3 protein: CASSLVGLAGKLFF; CDR3 DNA: TGTGCCAGCAGCTTAGTCGGACTAGCGGGAAAACTGTTTTTT
V gene: TRBV7-2; D gene: .; J gene: TRBJ2-5; clone size: .; CDR3 protein: CASSRGTDRQETQYF; CDR3 DNA: TGTGCCAGCAGCCGAGGAACTGACAGGCAAGAGACCCAGTACTTC
V gene: TRBV5-1; D gene: TRBD1; J gene: TRBJ1-1; clone size: .; CDR3 protein: CASSFEAGGGTFF; CDR3 DNA: TGCGCCAGTAGCTTTGAGGCAGGGGGCGGAACTTTCTTT
V gene: TRBV7-3; D gene: TRBD2; J gene: TRBJ2-1; clone size: .; CDR3 protein: CASSLTLGTSGIYNEQFF; CDR3 DNA: TGTGCCAGCAGCTTAACACTTGGGACTAGCGGGATATACAATGAGCAGTTCTTC
V gene: TRBV7-3; D gene: TRBD2; J gene: TRBJ2-6; clone size: many; CDR3 protein: CASSATGREGLGGGANVLTF; CDR3 DNA: TGTGCCAGCAGCGCTACCGGGCGGGAGGGCCTAGGAGGGGGGGCCAACGTCCTGACTTTC
V gene: TRBV19; D gene: .; J gene: TRBJ2-2; clone size: many; CDR3 protein: CASSMSLNTGELFF; CDR3 DNA: TGTGCCAGTAGTATGTCGTTGAACACCGGGGAGCTGTTTTTT
V gene: TRBV4-1; D gene: TRBD1; J gene: TRBJ2-7; clone size: few; CDR3 protein: CASSPYPGQGAYEQYF; CDR3 DNA: TGCGCCAGCAGCCCCTACCCGGGACAGGGGGCCTACGAGCAGTACTTC
V gene: TRBV15; D gene: .; J gene: TRBJ1-6; clone size: .; CDR3 protein: CATSREAGNNSPLHF; CDR3 DNA: TGTGCCACCAGCCGAGAGGCAGGAAATAATTCACCCCTCCACTTT
V gene: TRBV12-3/TRBV12-4; D gene: .; J gene: TRBJ1-2; clone size: many; CDR3 protein: CASSLGTRRPNYGYTF; CDR3 DNA: TGTGCCAGCAGTTTAGGTACGCGGCGCCCTAACTATGGCTACACCTTC
V gene: TRBV24-1; D gene: .; J gene: TRBJ2-1; clone size: .; CDR3 protein: CATSDLGQGSYNEQFF; CDR3 DNA: TGTGCCACCAGTGATTTGGGGCAGGGCTCCTACAATGAGCAGTTCTTC
V gene: TRBV5-1; D gene: .; J gene: TRBJ1-2; clone size: .; CDR3 protein: CASSDVAGQPDGYTF; CDR3 DNA: TGCGCCAGCAGCGACGTAGCGGGACAACCCGATGGCTACACCTTC
V gene: TRBV3-1; D gene: TRBD1; J gene: TRBJ1-1; clone size: many; CDR3 protein: CASSGDSEAFF; CDR3 DNA: TGTGCCAGCAGTGGGGACAGTGAAGCTTTCTTT
V gene: TRBV20-1; D gene: .; J gene: TRBJ2-7; clone size: many; CDR3 protein: CSARGGRQYYEQYF; CDR3 DNA: TGCAGTGCTAGAGGGGGAAGACAGTACTACGAGCAGTACTTC
V gene: TRBV15; D gene: TRBD1; J gene: TRBJ2-7; clone size: .; CDR3 protein: CATSRERIGDRTRQYF; CDR3 DNA: TGTGCCACCAGCAGAGAGCGGATCGGGGACAGAACAAGGCAGTACTTC
V gene: TRBV7-2; D gene: TRBD2; J gene: TRBJ2-7; clone size: once; CDR3 protein: CASSSSGTSGRPEQYF; CDR3 DNA: TGTGCCAGCAGCTCCTCTGGGACCAGCGGGAGACCCGAGCAGTACTTC
V gene: TRBV10-3; D gene: .; J gene: TRBJ2-6; clone size: .; CDR3 protein: CAIDEGMNTEAF; CDR3 DNA: TGTGCCATCGATGAAGGAATGAACACTGAAGCTTTC
V gene: TRBV4-3; D gene: TRBD1; J gene: TRBJ2-2; clone size: .; CDR3 protein: CASRLGTGDTGELFF; CDR3 DNA: TGCGCCAGCAGGTTAGGGACAGGCGACACCGGGGAGCTGTTTTTT
V gene: TRBV12-3/TRBV12-4; D gene: .; J gene: TRBJ1-1; clone size: .; CDR3 protein: CASSFWRRGTFF; CDR3 DNA: TGTGCCAGCAGTTTTTGGCGGAGGGGGACTTTCTTT
V gene: TRBV9; D gene: .; J gene: TRBJ1-5; clone size: many; CDR3 protein: CASSVEGVRNQPQHF; CDR3 DNA: TGTGCCAGCAGCGTAGAAGGGGTGCGCAATCAGCCCCAGCATTTT
V gene: TRBV11-2; D gene: .; J gene: TRBJ1-1; clone size: many; CDR3 protein: CASSSERRTEAFF; CDR3 DNA: TGTGCCAGCAGCTCGGAGAGGCGCACTGAAGCTTTCTTT
V gene: TRBV24-1; D gene: .; J gene: TRBJ2-3; clone size: many; CDR3 protein: CATSDISGSTDTQYF; CDR3 DNA: TGTGCCACCAGTGACATTAGCGGCTCCACAGATACGCAGTATTTT
V gene: TRBV2; D gene: TRBD1; J gene: TRBJ1-2; clone size: .; CDR3 protein: CASSGTLTGGGGYTF; CDR3 DNA: TGTGCCAGCAGTGGGACTTTAACAGGGGGCGGTGGCTACACCTTC
V gene: TRBV5-4; D gene: TRBD2; J gene: TRBJ2-5; clone size: many; CDR3 protein: CASSLKREVETQYF; CDR3 DNA: TGTGCCAGCAGCTTAAAGCGGGAGGTGGAGACCCAGTACTTC
V gene: TRBV19; D gene: .; J gene: TRBJ1-5; clone size: many; CDR3 protein: CASSTQGRVGQPQHF; CDR3 DNA: TGTGCCAGTAGTACACAGGGTCGGGTAGGTCAGCCCCAGCATTTT
V gene: TRBV5-1; D gene: .; J gene: TRBJ1-3; clone size: many; CDR3 protein: CASSPEVGYSGNTIYF; CDR3 DNA: TGCGCCAGCAGCCCTGAAGTGGGTTATTCTGGAAACACCATATATTTT
V gene: TRBV29-1; D gene: .; J gene: TRBJ1-1; clone size: .; CDR3 protein: CSRGGHDLTEAFF; CDR3 DNA: TGCAGCAGAGGGGGACACGACCTGACTGAAGCTTTCTTT
V gene: TRBV2; D gene: TRBD1; J gene: TRBJ1-2; clone size: .; CDR3 protein: CASRGQGSGGYTF; CDR3 DNA: TGTGCCAGCAGGGGACAGGGGAGCGGTGGCTACACCTTC
V gene: TRBV2; D gene: TRBD1; J gene: TRBJ1-5; clone size: .; CDR3 protein: CASRGQGLDEHF; CDR3 DNA: TGTGCCAGCAGGGGACAGGGTCTAGACGAGCATTTT
V gene: TRBV6-2/TRBV6-3; D gene: .; J gene: TRBJ2-7; clone size: few; CDR3 protein: CASNPGEILDEQYF; CDR3 DNA: TGTGCCAGCAATCCGGGAGAGATCCTGGACGAGCAGTACTTC
V gene: TRBV7-3; D gene: TRBD1; J gene: TRBJ1-2; clone size: .; CDR3 protein: CACNPGQNYYGYTF; CDR3 DNA: TGTGCCTGCAATCCGGGACAGAACTACTATGGCTACACCTTC
V gene: TRBV29-1; D gene: .; J gene: TRBJ1-5; clone size: many; CDR3 protein: CSVGSQNRPQHF; CDR3 DNA: TGCAGCGTCGGCTCACAGAATCGGCCCCAGCATTTT
V gene: TRBV14; D gene: .; J gene: TRBJ2-2; clone size: few; CDR3 protein: CASSQVAHLNTGELFF; CDR3 DNA: TGTGCCAGCAGCCAAGTGGCCCACCTGAACACCGGGGAGCTGTTTTTT
V gene: TRBV7-3; D gene: TRBD1; J gene: TRBJ2-3; clone size: once; CDR3 protein: CASSQTGWPWDTQYF; CDR3 DNA: TGTGCCAGCTCCCAGACAGGGTGGCCCTGGGATACGCAGTATTTT
V gene: TRBV4-2; D gene: .; J gene: TRBJ1-6; clone size: many; CDR3 protein: CASSQDGGGGPLHF; CDR3 DNA: TGTGCCAGCAGCCAAGATGGTGGCGGGGGGCCCCTCCACTTT
V gene: TRBV20-1; D gene: .; J gene: TRBJ2-3; clone size: .; CDR3 protein: CSAPRGADTQYF; CDR3 DNA: TGCAGTGCTCCAAGAGGGGCAGATACGCAGTATTTT
V gene: TRBV7-3; D gene: TRBD2; J gene: TRBJ2-7; clone size: .; CDR3 protein: CASSQETSGRTHHEQYF; CDR3 DNA: TGCGCCAGCAGCCAAGAAACTAGCGGGAGGACCCACCACGAGCAGTACTTC
V gene: TRBV6-5; D gene: .; J gene: TRBJ1-5; clone size: many; CDR3 protein: CASSEQYQPQHF; CDR3 DNA: TGTGCCAGCAGCGAGCAGTATCAGCCCCAGCATTTT
V gene: TRBV30; D gene: .; J gene: TRBJ2-5; clone size: many; CDR3 protein: CAWSRQERETQYF; CDR3 DNA: TGTGCCTGGAGTCGGCAGGAACGGGAGACCCAGTACTTC
V gene: TRBV29-1; D gene: TRBD1; J gene: TRBJ2-7; clone size: many; CDR3 protein: CSVEGTVLSEQYF; CDR3 DNA: TGCAGCGTTGAGGGGACAGTCCTCTCGGAGCAGTACTTC
V gene: TRBV29-1; D gene: TRBD1; J gene: TRBJ1-1; clone size: .; CDR3 protein: CSVEDGTGGTEAFF; CDR3 DNA: TGCAGCGTTGAAGACGGGACAGGGGGCACTGAAGCTTTCTTT
V gene: TRBV7-7; D gene: .; J gene: TRBJ2-5; clone size: many; CDR3 protein: CATGQNGQTQYF; CDR3 DNA: TGTGCTACGGGACAAAACGGGCAGACCCAGTACTTC
V gene: TRBV10-3; D gene: .; J gene: TRBJ2-7; clone size: many; CDR3 protein: CAISESAQGSYEQYF; CDR3 DNA: TGTGCCATCAGTGAGTCTGCACAGGGATCCTACGAGCAGTACTTC
V gene: TRBV7-2; D gene: TRBD1; J gene: TRBJ2-1; clone size: .; CDR3 protein: CASRKPGQGYNEQFF; CDR3 DNA: TGTGCCAGCAGAAAGCCGGGACAGGGATACAATGAGCAGTTCTTC
V gene: TRBV7-2; D gene: TRBD1; J gene: TRBJ1-5; clone size: .; CDR3 protein: CASSSGTGYNQPQHF; CDR3 DNA: TGTGCCAGCAGTTCCGGGACAGGGTACAATCAGCCCCAGCATTTT
V gene: TRBV15; D gene: .; J gene: TRBJ2-7; clone size: many; CDR3 protein: CATSRDGGQSYEQYF; CDR3 DNA: TGTGCCACCAGCAGAGACGGCGGTCAATCCTACGAGCAGTACTTC
V gene: TRBV7-2; D gene: .; J gene: TRBJ2-2; clone size: few; CDR3 protein: CASSPGPDGELFF; CDR3 DNA: TGTGCCAGCAGCCCAGGACCCGACGGGGAGCTGTTTTTT
V gene: TRBV12-3/TRBV12-4; D gene: TRBD1; J gene: TRBJ1-2; clone size: many; CDR3 protein: CASSWTGGYGYTF; CDR3 DNA: TGTGCCAGCAGTTGGACAGGGGGCTATGGCTACACCTTC